A selection of T cell receptor beta chains follows, all from one sample in a study of CD8+ T cells in alopecia areata. Clones were sequenced by immunoSEQ multiplex PCR, and TCRdb holds only the in-frame ones, with some missing. The sample includes 100,000 to 150,000 clones, 45% to 50% seen only once; the top ten take 18%. Sequencing used CD8+ T cells sorted from blood, obtained at week 0. Source of these receptors: a human donor with alopecia areata. The CDR3 runs from the conserved cysteine through the conserved F or W. D genes are given only for firm matches. Some rows mark clone size as missing; the rest say once, few, many or name a class of expanded clone.

clone size	D gene	CDR3 length	V gene	J gene	CDR3 protein	CDR3 DNA
NA	NA	13	TRBV30	TRBJ2-1	CAWSALALDEQFF	TGTGCCTGGAGTGCCCTCGCATTGGATGAGCAGTTCTTC
NA	TRBD1	15	TRBV6-5	TRBJ2-7	CASSYPGTEAYEQYF	TGTGCCAGCAGTTACCCCGGGACAGAAGCCTACGAGCAGTACTTC
NA	NA	14	TRBV19	TRBJ2-3	CASSPQGFTDTQYF	TGTGCCAGTAGTCCCCAGGGATTCACAGATACGCAGTATTTT
NA	TRBD1	18	TRBV27	TRBJ2-2	CASSLSLSGTGGTGELFF	TGTGCCAGCAGTTTATCCTTGTCGGGGACAGGGGGGACCGGGGAGCTGTTTTTT
once	NA	15	TRBV25-1	TRBJ1-1	CASTESLGGTTEAFF	TGTGCCAGCACTGAATCCCTCGGGGGAACCACTGAAGCTTTCTTT
NA	TRBD1	16	TRBV27	TRBJ2-7	CASRPRNRGRSDEQYF	TGTGCCAGCAGACCCCGTAACAGGGGGCGAAGCGACGAGCAGTACTTC
NA	NA	13	TRBV6-6	TRBJ2-2	CATSGATTGELFF	TGTGCCACCTCCGGGGCAACCACCGGGGAGCTGTTTTTT
NA	TRBD2	15	TRBV5-6	TRBJ2-3	CATPRAGGSTDTQYF	TGTGCCACCCCGCGGGCGGGGGGAAGCACAGATACGCAGTATTTT
NA	NA	13	TRBV6-1	TRBJ1-6	CASSQMGASPLHF	TGTGCCAGCAGCCAAATGGGGGCTTCACCCCTCCACTTT
NA	NA	14	TRBV6-5	TRBJ1-1	CASSYSLGRTEAFF	TGTGCCAGCAGTTACTCTTTGGGACGAACTGAAGCTTTCTTT
few	TRBD1	13	TRBV29-1	TRBJ1-1	CSVEPQGQTEAFF	TGCAGCGTTGAACCACAGGGGCAGACTGAAGCTTTCTTT
medium-sized	TRBD1	16	TRBV27	TRBJ2-7	CASSGIRTGGTYEQYF	TGTGCCAGCAGTGGAATACGGACAGGGGGGACCTACGAGCAGTACTTC
NA	NA	13	TRBV6-5	TRBJ2-7	CASSYGGDYEQYF	TGTGCCAGCAGTTACGGCGGAGACTACGAGCAGTACTTC
NA	NA	12	TRBV27	TRBJ2-7	CASRDSYLQQYF	TGTGCCAGCAGAGATAGCTATCTCCAGCAGTACTTC
NA	NA	13	TRBV13	TRBJ2-4	CASSLGGQNIQYF	TGTGCCAGCAGCTTGGGGGGTCAAAACATTCAGTACTTC
NA	NA	17	TRBV7-8	TRBJ1-2	CASSLESGPATSYGYTF	TGTGCCAGCAGCTTAGAATCGGGGCCCGCTACGTCCTATGGCTACACCTTC
NA	TRBD2	15	TRBV9	TRBJ2-7	CASSERGGPSNEQYF	TGTGCCAGCAGCGAGCGGGGGGGCCCTTCGAACGAGCAGTACTTC
few	NA	15	TRBV6-5	TRBJ2-5	CASSYSTGQQETQYF	TGTGCCAGCAGTTACTCGACCGGACAACAAGAGACCCAGTACTTC
few	NA	15	TRBV7-2	TRBJ1-5	CASSQYTGLLQPQHF	TGTGCCAGCAGCCAATACACAGGGTTGTTGCAGCCCCAGCATTTT
few	NA	15	TRBV15	TRBJ2-2	CATSIDSTNTGELFF	TGTGCCACCAGCATCGACAGTACGAACACCGGGGAGCTGTTTTTT
NA	TRBD1	18	TRBV5-4	TRBJ2-1	CASSLGLAGTDSYNEQFF	TGTGCCAGCAGCTTGGGTTTAGCCGGGACAGACTCCTACAATGAGCAGTTCTTC
NA	TRBD2	15	TRBV27	TRBJ2-5	CASSPGTSGGKTQYF	TGTGCCAGCAGTCCCGGGACTAGCGGGGGGAAGACCCAGTACTTC
NA	NA	11	TRBV29-1	TRBJ2-1	CSVYSMGEQFF	TGCAGCGTCTACTCGATGGGTGAGCAGTTCTTC
NA	NA	12	TRBV29-1	TRBJ2-7	CSGLGESYEQYF	TGCAGCGGTCTAGGGGAGTCCTACGAGCAGTACTTC
NA	NA	15	TRBV15	TRBJ1-3	CATSRDRGPGNTIYF	TGTGCCACCAGCAGAGATCGGGGGCCTGGAAACACCATATATTTT
few	NA	11	TRBV29-1	TRBJ2-1	CSVERENEQFF	TGCAGCGTTGAGAGAGAAAATGAGCAGTTCTTC